A selection of T cell receptor beta chains follows, all from one sample in a study of response to subunit inactivated influenza vaccine. MiXCR was run by TCRdb on the RT-PCR reads, yielding one entry per CDR3 protein. The sample shows about 700,000 distinct CDR3 sequences, 15% to 19% of them seen only once. The specimen was PBMCs from blood, collected roughly 12 days after vaccination. These receptors were taken from a man aged 50-60 years who received an inactivated influenza vaccine. CDR3s include the opening cysteine and the closing phenylalanine or tryptophan. Each record gives: V gene, D gene, clone size, J gene, CDR3 DNA, CDR3 protein. A D gene is named only where the DNA matches it firmly. Clone size is stated in some rows and not others, as once, few, many or a class when expanded.

>TRBV5-1|TRBD1|few|TRBJ2-1
TGCGCCAGCAGCTTTACCTCGGACAGGGGCAATGAGCAGTTCTTC
CASSFTSDRGNEQFF
>TRBV7-2|.|few|TRBJ2-1
TGTGCCAGCAGCTTAGTTGGGGTAACGAACAATGAGCAGTTCTTC
CASSLVGVTNNEQFF
>TRBV29-1|.|.|TRBJ2-7
TGCAGCGTTGAAGAGGCGCAGGGATCGTACGAGCAGTACTTC
CSVEEAQGSYEQYF
>TRBV29-1|.|few|TRBJ2-3
TGCAGCGTTGATAGGCAGGGACACACAGATACGCAGTATTTT
CSVDRQGHTDTQYF
>TRBV5-6|.|.|TRBJ2-1
TGTGCCAGCACCGGACGGCAGAGCTCCTACAATGAGCAGTTCTTC
CASTGRQSSYNEQFF
>TRBV7-2|TRBD1|.|TRBJ1-2
TGTGCCAGCAGCTTACTCTCCGGGACAGGACGGACGAATGGCTACACCTTC
CASSLLSGTGRTNGYTF
>TRBV18|.|.|TRBJ2-7
TGTGCCAGCTCACGGGTCGGCGACGAGCAGTACTTC
CASSRVGDEQYF
>TRBV18|.|.|TRBJ2-5
TGTGCCACGACACTTGATGAAGAGACCCAGTACTTC
CATTLDEETQYF
>TRBV7-2|.|.|TRBJ2-1
TGTGCCAGCAGCTTAGTGGGGACTGGCAATGAGCAGTTCTTC
CASSLVGTGNEQFF
>TRBV28|TRBD2|.|TRBJ2-3
TGTGCCAGCAGTCCGACGGGACTAGCGGGTAGCACAGATACGCAGTATTTT
CASSPTGLAGSTDTQYF
>TRBV12-3/TRBV12-4|.|many|TRBJ2-3
TGTGCCAGCACCCTCCGTCTGGGAGATACGCAGTATTTT
CASTLRLGDTQYF
>TRBV5-1|.|few|TRBJ2-5
TGCGCCAGCAGCTGGGGAGGTCAGCAAGAGACCCAGTACTTC
CASSWGGQQETQYF
>TRBV11-2|.|once|TRBJ2-3
TGTGCCAGCAGATCCGTTCGGGGTCAGGCTGTTCCGCAGTATTTT
CASRSVRGQAVPQYF
>TRBV29-1|.|few|TRBJ2-7
TGCAGCGTTCCGGTTGGAGGCGGACAGTACTTC
CSVPVGGGQYF
>TRBV5-4|.|many|TRBJ1-2
TGTGCCAGCAGCTTGGACGGAACTAACTATGGCTACACCTTC
CASSLDGTNYGYTF
>TRBV20-1|.|.|TRBJ2-2
TGCAGTGCCGCCGCGGTAGGGAACACCGGGGAGCTGTTTTTT
CSAAAVGNTGELFF
>TRBV6-5|TRBD1|.|TRBJ1-5
TGTGCCAGCAGTCTACCTCCAGGGGGGAGCAATCAGCCCCAGCATTTT
CASSLPPGGSNQPQHF
>TRBV6-5|.|few|TRBJ2-3
TGTGCCAGCAGTTACTCATCTCCGGGGGTGCCCACAGATACGCAGTATTTT
CASSYSSPGVPTDTQYF
>TRBV4-3|.|.|TRBJ2-1
TGCGCCAGCAGCCAAAACAGTCGAAATCGATACAATGAGCAGTTCTTC
CASSQNSRNRYNEQFF
>TRBV20-1|TRBD2|.|TRBJ2-1
TGCAGTGCTAGGGTAGCGGGAGGGCCACACTACAATGAGCAGTTCTTC
CSARVAGGPHYNEQFF
>TRBV2|.|few|TRBJ2-1
TGTGCCAGCACCCTCTTGGGCAACAATGAGCAGTTCTTC
CASTLLGNNEQFF
>TRBV5-4|TRBD1|few|TRBJ2-1
TGTGCCAGCAGCTACACAGGGGGCAATGAGCAGTTCTTC
CASSYTGGNEQFF
>TRBV4-1|TRBD1|many|TRBJ1-2
TGCGCCAGCAGCCAAGGGAACAGGGGTTATGGCTACACCTTC
CASSQGNRGYGYTF
>TRBV2|.|.|TRBJ2-1
TGTGCCAGCAGGAAAACCCTTTTCTCCTACAATGAGCAGTTCTTC
CASRKTLFSYNEQFF
>TRBV12-3/TRBV12-4|TRBD2|few|TRBJ2-3
TGTGCCAGCAATTCTTGGGGGAGGGGCACAGATACGCAGTATTTT
CASNSWGRGTDTQYF
>TRBV30|.|.|TRBJ2-1
TGTGCCTGGGCCCCCCTACTGAGGGGTGAGCAGTTCTTC
CAWAPLLRGEQFF
>TRBV5-1|.|few|TRBJ2-6
TGCGCCAGCAGCTTGGAAATACTGGACAGCTCTGGGGCCAACGTCCTGACTTTC
CASSLEILDSSGANVLTF
>TRBV4-1|TRBD2|.|TRBJ2-2
TGCGCCAGCAGCCAAGATTTCCTGGGACTAGAGAACACCGGGGAGCTGTTTTTT
CASSQDFLGLENTGELFF
>TRBV10-3|TRBD1|.|TRBJ2-7
TGTGCCATCAGTGATGGCGGACAGGGGACCTACGAGCAGTACTTC
CAISDGGQGTYEQYF
>TRBV7-2|TRBD2|many|TRBJ2-3
TGTGCCAGCTTAAGGACTAGTATCGATACGCAGTATTTT
CASLRTSIDTQYF
>TRBV20-1|TRBD2|.|TRBJ2-5
TGCAGTGCCATTCTAGCGGGGGGGGGTAAGACCCAGTACTTC
CSAILAGGGKTQYF
>TRBV14|.|.|TRBJ1-6
TGTGCCAGCAGCCAAGATCAAGGACGACATTCACCCCTCCACTTT
CASSQDQGRHSPLHF
>TRBV19|TRBD1|few|TRBJ2-1
TGTGCCAGTAGAAGCCGGGACAGGAAATACAATGAGCAGTTCTTC
CASRSRDRKYNEQFF
>TRBV24-1|TRBD1|.|TRBJ1-5
TGTGCCACCTCTCCGGGACAGGGGGCAGATCAGCCCCAGCATTTT
CATSPGQGADQPQHF
>TRBV6-2/TRBV6-3|.|few|TRBJ2-3
TGTGCCAGCAGTTACGAAGGCAGCACAGATACGCAGTATTTT
CASSYEGSTDTQYF
>TRBV5-6|.|few|TRBJ2-7
TGTGCCAGCAGCCACGGGACGGTCCTCTCCTACGAGCAGTACTTC
CASSHGTVLSYEQYF
>TRBV5-1|.|many|TRBJ2-5
TGCGCCAGCAGCCCCAACATAGGAGAGACCCAGTACTTC
CASSPNIGETQYF
>TRBV6-1|TRBD1|.|TRBJ2-7
TGTGCCAGCAGTGAACCACTGAGGAACAGGGGGCGCCACGAGCAGTACTTC
CASSEPLRNRGRHEQYF
>TRBV15|.|.|TRBJ2-2
TGTGCCACCAGCAGAGGGGGCGGAGCGAACACCGGGGAGCTGTTTTTT
CATSRGGGANTGELFF
>TRBV12-3/TRBV12-4|TRBD2|few|TRBJ2-3
TGTGCCAGCAGTACCGCGGGACTAGTCTTTTCTTATTTT
CASSTAGLVFSYF
>TRBV28|TRBD1|.|TRBJ2-7
TGTGCCAGCACCAGGACAGGCGCCCACGAGCAGTACTTC
CASTRTGAHEQYF
>TRBV28|TRBD2|.|TRBJ2-3
TGTGCCAGCAGTCGGACTAGCGGGCATACGCAGTATTTT
CASSRTSGHTQYF
>TRBV7-9|.|few|TRBJ2-7
TGTGCCAGCAGCCACGGCGCACGGAGGGTAAGATACGAGCAGTACTTC
CASSHGARRVRYEQYF
>TRBV4-2|.|few|TRBJ2-5
TGTGCCAGCAGCCCACGGGGGGGCAGGGGGCTTCAAGAGACCCAGTACTTC
CASSPRGGRGLQETQYF
>TRBV6-1|TRBD1|few|TRBJ2-5
TGTGCCAGCCACCGGGGACAGGGAGATATAACCCAGTACTTC
CASHRGQGDITQYF
>TRBV3-1|.|many|TRBJ2-7
TGTGCCAGCAGCCAAGTCTCCTACGAGCAGTACTTC
CASSQVSYEQYF
>TRBV11-2|.|few|TRBJ1-6
TGTGCCAGCAGCTTATTTGACAGGAAGAGTTCACCCCTCCACTTT
CASSLFDRKSSPLHF
>TRBV12-3/TRBV12-4|.|many|TRBJ1-5
TGTGCCAGCAGCCACGGATCATTGGCGCATCAGCCCCAGCATTTT
CASSHGSLAHQPQHF
>TRBV18|.|.|TRBJ2-2
TGTGCCAGCTCACCGAGCGACAGACCCGGGGAGCTGTTTTTT
CASSPSDRPGELFF
>TRBV5-1|.|.|TRBJ1-2
TGCGCCAGCAGCCCGGACGGAACCTATGGCTACACCTTC
CASSPDGTYGYTF
>TRBV20-1|TRBD2|few|TRBJ2-1
TGCAGTGCAACGGGACTAGCGGGGCACAATGAGCAGTTCTTC
CSATGLAGHNEQFF
>TRBV3-1|TRBD1|few|TRBJ2-1
TGTGCCAGCAGCCAAGATAGGGGTGGTCGGGACAGGGGGAGCAATGAGCAGTTCTTC
CASSQDRGGRDRGSNEQFF
>TRBV20-1|.|.|TRBJ2-7
TGCAGTGCTAAGGCTGGGAGCTCTTTTGGGCAGTACTTC
CSAKAGSSFGQYF
>TRBV20-1|.|.|TRBJ2-3
TGCAGTGCTAGACTAGCGACTAAGGCTAGCACAGATACGCAGTATTTT
CSARLATKASTDTQYF
>TRBV5-1|.|many|TRBJ2-3
TGCGCCAGCAGTGGGGGAGCGGACACAGATACGCAGTATTTT
CASSGGADTDTQYF